This TCR beta chain is from a study of human T cells and chemical hapten exposure. Time point meaning: patch test 1, 2 weeks after DPC sensitization. Treatment here: therapeutic diphenylcyclopropenone sensitization with weekly scalp DPC. Prior to application of each patch test, blood was drawn. The study's findings and limits: Expanded TCR sets contained significantly more large CDR3 similarity clusters than controls.

This clonotype was recorded many times. Its specificity is unknown. The library attached unique molecular identifiers to individual cDNA molecules. TCRdb recomputed calls from the RACE reads with MiXCR, one row per CDR3 protein. The sample has 95,000 to 130,000 distinct CDR3 sequences, around 10% seen once. CDR3 size: 15 residues. CDR1 is SGHVS, CDR2 FNYEAQ, per germline. The ends lost 5 bases at V and 2 bases at J; junction bases unmatched: 9. The sequence was obtained from a woman aged 45-59 years with alopecia areata. Some clones in this sample may be carry-over from other donors' samples. The sequencing used whole blood, collected in connection with sensitization to the hapten diphenylcyclopropenone (DPC). The chain links TRBV7-6 to TRBJ2-7; 7 bases are a match to TRBD1. As DNA, the CDR3 is TGTGCCAGCAGCCCCATTCCGGGACAGACCTACGAGCAGTACTTC. Protein product: CASSPIPGQTYEQYF.